This T cell receptor (beta chain) originates from a study of cytomegalovirus exposure and HLA in healthy donors. Whole-study context: Approximately 83 million unique TCRs from HLA-typed donors were held in an early data release. The study placed about four fifths of its 350 to 450 genotyped donors in the Caucasian-associated ancestry cluster. Points from the study as a whole: With later analysis, a missense DCLRE1C variant became linked to TCR beta V- and J-gene trimming.

The germline CDR1 and CDR2 sequences are SGHNT and YYREEE (reference sequence). V lost 1 base and J lost 0; bases outside the gene matches: 6. CDR3 length equals 18 residues. Primers for the PCR totalled 60 Vbeta and 13 Jbeta. The method was immunoSEQ multiplex PCR; TCRdb's version includes in-frame clones alone and lacks a portion of them. Altogether approximately 260,000 clones are present, 80% to 90% being singletons, with the ten largest covering approximately 2%. With regard to this clone: Antigen specificity is unknown.

This chain joins TRBV5-4 and TRBJ2-1; 11 positions agree with TRBD2. The TCR comes from a woman aged 40-49 years in good health and CMV-seropositive. Specimen: PBMCs. The CDR3 coding sequence is TGTGCCAGCAGCTTGACCGGGACTAGCGGCAGCTCCTACAATGAGCAGTTCTTC. Its translation: CASSLTGTSGSSYNEQFF. Together with reference TRBV5-4 and TRBJ2-1, the CDR3 gives the full variable domain: ETGVTQSPTHLIKTRGQQVTLRCSSQSGHNTVSWYQQALGQGPQFIFQYYREEENGRGNFPPRFSGLQFPNYSSELNVNALELDDSALYLCASSLTGTSGSSYNEQFFGPGTRLTVL.